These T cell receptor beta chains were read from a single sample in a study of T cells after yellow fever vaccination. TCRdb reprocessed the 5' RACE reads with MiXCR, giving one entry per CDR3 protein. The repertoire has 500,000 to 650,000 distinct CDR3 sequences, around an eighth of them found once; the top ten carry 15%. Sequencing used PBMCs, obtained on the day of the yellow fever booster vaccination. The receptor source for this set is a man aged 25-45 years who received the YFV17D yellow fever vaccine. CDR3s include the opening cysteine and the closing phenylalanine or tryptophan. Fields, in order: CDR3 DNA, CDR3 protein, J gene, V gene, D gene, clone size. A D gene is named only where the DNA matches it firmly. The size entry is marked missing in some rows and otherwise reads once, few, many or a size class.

cdr3_nt: TGTGCCAGCAGTCCACCGCCCAATTCACCCCTCCACTTT; cdr3_aa: CASSPPPNSPLHF; j_call: TRBJ1-6; v_call: TRBV6-2/TRBV6-3; d_call: -; clone_size: -
cdr3_nt: TGTGCCAGCAGTTTAACGGGGCCCCCTGGAAACACCATATATTTT; cdr3_aa: CASSLTGPPGNTIYF; j_call: TRBJ1-3; v_call: TRBV12-3/TRBV12-4; d_call: -; clone_size: few
cdr3_nt: TGCAGTGCTAGTCGGCAGGGGGTCGGCAATGAGCAGTTCTTC; cdr3_aa: CSASRQGVGNEQFF; j_call: TRBJ2-1; v_call: TRBV20-1; d_call: TRBD1; clone_size: few
cdr3_nt: TGTGCCAGCACCCTGACCGCTCGACTAGACAATGAGCAGTTCTTC; cdr3_aa: CASTLTARLDNEQFF; j_call: TRBJ2-1; v_call: TRBV6-2/TRBV6-3; d_call: -; clone_size: few
cdr3_nt: TGTGCCAGCAGTCTAAGATGGAAACAGCCCCAGCATTTT; cdr3_aa: CASSLRWKQPQHF; j_call: TRBJ1-5; v_call: TRBV7-2; d_call: -; clone_size: few
cdr3_nt: TGTGCCACCAGCAGAGATCCGGCGGGGGGCCAGTACTTC; cdr3_aa: CATSRDPAGGQYF; j_call: TRBJ2-5; v_call: TRBV15; d_call: TRBD2; clone_size: few
cdr3_nt: TGCGCCAGCAGTGAGTCGAGGCGATCGAAGCAGTATTTT; cdr3_aa: CASSESRRSKQYF; j_call: TRBJ2-3; v_call: TRBV10-2; d_call: -; clone_size: -
cdr3_nt: TGCAGTGCCCTTAGCCGGGAGGGCCGAACCGGGGAGCTGTTTTTT; cdr3_aa: CSALSREGRTGELFF; j_call: TRBJ2-2; v_call: TRBV20-1; d_call: TRBD2; clone_size: few
cdr3_nt: TGTGCCAGCAGTTTGCTGTACAGGGGGGCCGAGCAGTACTTC; cdr3_aa: CASSLLYRGAEQYF; j_call: TRBJ2-7; v_call: TRBV27; d_call: TRBD1; clone_size: -
cdr3_nt: TGCAGTGCTAGAGAGGGGGGGCAAGAGACCCAGTACTTC; cdr3_aa: CSAREGGQETQYF; j_call: TRBJ2-5; v_call: TRBV20-1; d_call: TRBD2; clone_size: many
cdr3_nt: TGTGCCAGCAGCTTCGGACTAGCGGGAGAAGCTTACGAGCGGTACTTC; cdr3_aa: CASSFGLAGEAYERYF; j_call: TRBJ2-7; v_call: TRBV7-9; d_call: TRBD2; clone_size: -
cdr3_nt: TGCGCCAGCAGTTTGGGACTAGCTCGAGGAAGATCCTACAATGAGCAGTTCTTC; cdr3_aa: CASSLGLARGRSYNEQFF; j_call: TRBJ2-1; v_call: TRBV5-1; d_call: TRBD2; clone_size: -
cdr3_nt: TGCGCCAGCAGCCAGTCGGTGACTTCCTACAATGAGCAGTTCTTC; cdr3_aa: CASSQSVTSYNEQFF; j_call: TRBJ2-1; v_call: TRBV4-3; d_call: -; clone_size: -
cdr3_nt: TGCGCCAGGCTAAAAGACCCAGTCAATGAGCAGTTCTTC; cdr3_aa: CARLKDPVNEQFF; j_call: TRBJ2-1; v_call: TRBV5-1; d_call: -; clone_size: few
cdr3_nt: TGTGCCAGCAGAGGGGGGTGGGGGGCCAACGTCCTGACTTTC; cdr3_aa: CASRGGWGANVLTF; j_call: TRBJ2-6; v_call: TRBV3-1; d_call: -; clone_size: few
cdr3_nt: TGCAGTGCCGCGCAGGGGGCGTATGAGCAGTACTTC; cdr3_aa: CSAAQGAYEQYF; j_call: TRBJ2-7; v_call: TRBV20-1; d_call: TRBD1; clone_size: -
cdr3_nt: TGCAGTGCTACACGGGGACCCGTGACAGATACGCAGTATTTT; cdr3_aa: CSATRGPVTDTQYF; j_call: TRBJ2-3; v_call: TRBV20-1; d_call: -; clone_size: -
cdr3_nt: TGCGCCAGCAGCATTAGCGGGACGGGAGATACGCAGTATTTT; cdr3_aa: CASSISGTGDTQYF; j_call: TRBJ2-3; v_call: TRBV5-1; d_call: TRBD2; clone_size: many
cdr3_nt: TGCAGCGTTGAAGCCCAGGGCGAGAACACAGATACGCAGTATTTT; cdr3_aa: CSVEAQGENTDTQYF; j_call: TRBJ2-3; v_call: TRBV29-1; d_call: -; clone_size: -
cdr3_nt: TGCAGTGCTAAGCAGGGGGTGTCTGAAGCTTTCTTT; cdr3_aa: CSAKQGVSEAFF; j_call: TRBJ1-1; v_call: TRBV20-1; d_call: TRBD1; clone_size: -
cdr3_nt: TGCAGCGTTGAAACTAGTAACGGGGAGCTGTTTTTT; cdr3_aa: CSVETSNGELFF; j_call: TRBJ2-2; v_call: TRBV29-1; d_call: -; clone_size: -
cdr3_nt: TGCAGTGCTAGAACACCTGGGCCTTCTGGAAACACCATATATTTT; cdr3_aa: CSARTPGPSGNTIYF; j_call: TRBJ1-3; v_call: TRBV20-1; d_call: -; clone_size: few
cdr3_nt: TGTGCCGTACAGGGGGCAGGGGGGACCCAGTACTTC; cdr3_aa: CAVQGAGGTQYF; j_call: TRBJ2-5; v_call: TRBV19; d_call: TRBD1; clone_size: -
cdr3_nt: TGCAGCGTTGAAGGGACAGGGGTAGGGGAAAAACTGTTTTTT; cdr3_aa: CSVEGTGVGEKLFF; j_call: TRBJ1-4; v_call: TRBV29-1; d_call: TRBD1; clone_size: -
cdr3_nt: TGTGCCAGCTCACCTACGCCGGGACAGGGGACGGTGCAGTACTTC; cdr3_aa: CASSPTPGQGTVQYF; j_call: TRBJ2-7; v_call: TRBV18; d_call: TRBD1; clone_size: few
cdr3_nt: TGCGCCAGCAGCCAAGGGGGGGGACAGCTTTTAGCAACAGATACGCAGTATTTT; cdr3_aa: CASSQGGGQLLATDTQYF; j_call: TRBJ2-3; v_call: TRBV4-3; d_call: -; clone_size: few
cdr3_nt: TGTGCCAGCTCACCAGAATTACCTATTCGCTCTGGGGCCAACGTCCTGACTTTC; cdr3_aa: CASSPELPIRSGANVLTF; j_call: TRBJ2-6; v_call: TRBV18; d_call: -; clone_size: few
cdr3_nt: TGTGCCAGCCATCCACTAGCGGGAGGGTCCGACACCGGGGAGCTGTTTTTT; cdr3_aa: CASHPLAGGSDTGELFF; j_call: TRBJ2-2; v_call: TRBV6-1; d_call: TRBD2; clone_size: -
cdr3_nt: TGTGCCATCAGTGAGTCATACAGGGGTCGAAACACCATATATTTT; cdr3_aa: CAISESYRGRNTIYF; j_call: TRBJ1-3; v_call: TRBV10-3; d_call: TRBD1; clone_size: -